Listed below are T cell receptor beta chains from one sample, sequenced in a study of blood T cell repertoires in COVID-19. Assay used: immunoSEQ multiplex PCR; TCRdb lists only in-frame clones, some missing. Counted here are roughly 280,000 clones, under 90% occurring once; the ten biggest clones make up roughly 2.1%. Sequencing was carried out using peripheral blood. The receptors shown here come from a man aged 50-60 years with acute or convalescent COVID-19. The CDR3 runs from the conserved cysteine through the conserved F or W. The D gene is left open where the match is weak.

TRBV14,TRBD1,CASSPTWDRGTGTEAFF
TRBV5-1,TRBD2,CASSSRLAGGPYPTGELFF
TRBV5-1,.,CASSLVGASTDTQYF
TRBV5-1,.,CASKYSQGPNYGYTF
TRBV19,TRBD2,CASSLGGPGLATGNEQFF
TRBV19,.,CASSPPAGSGGSSGYTF
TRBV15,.,CATSRDASTDEAFF
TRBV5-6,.,CASSRGSSGNTIYF
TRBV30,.,CAWSPGNNSPLHF
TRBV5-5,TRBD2,CASSLALAGGQETQYF
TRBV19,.,CASSTRQPSNTGELFF
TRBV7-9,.,CASSSTGLTEAFF
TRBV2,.,CASTKRSGAYNEQFF
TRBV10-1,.,CASSGVLDEKLFF
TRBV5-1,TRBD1,CASSSRQGIDYEQYF
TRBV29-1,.,CSVEGGLGRLGTDTQYF
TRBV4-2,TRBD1,CASSQGSGTGGEQYF
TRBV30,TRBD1,CAWAGTGDQPQHF
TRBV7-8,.,CASSLGQVGAFF
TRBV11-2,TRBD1,CASSLGRGAEAFF
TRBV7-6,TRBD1,CASSAQGSTPQHF
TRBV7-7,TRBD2,CASSLGGSGGADTQYF
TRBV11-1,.,CASSSEPGSYEQYF
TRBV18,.,CASSPTGTDYGYTF
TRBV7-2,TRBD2,CASSLSGGVSYEQYF
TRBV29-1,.,CSVGRVRTRETQYF
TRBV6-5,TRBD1,CASSSTGQTYNEQFF
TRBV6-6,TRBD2,CASSRTSGVYEQYF
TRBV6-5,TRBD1,CASSGRTGAREQYF
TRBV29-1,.,CSVLVGGEGGYTF
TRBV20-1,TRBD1,CSARTPQGVYF
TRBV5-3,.,CARSLEGAVADTQYF
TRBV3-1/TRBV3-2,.,CASSLLLGGVTDTQYF
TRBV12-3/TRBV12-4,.,CASRLDSNYGYTF
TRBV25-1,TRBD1,CASSAGQGRSPLHF
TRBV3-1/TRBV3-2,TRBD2,CASSRIAGGRGQETQYF
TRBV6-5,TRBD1,CASRQGKSGYTF
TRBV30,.,CAWSRGSRAEAFF
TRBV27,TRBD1,CASSLRGLANEKLFF
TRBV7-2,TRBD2,CASSFNSGAGRGEQYF
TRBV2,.,CASRPEGAGELFF
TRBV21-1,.,CARGQDNQPQHF
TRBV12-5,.,CASGREGRGVFMNTGELFF
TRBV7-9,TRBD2,CASSPGGSGGYNEQFF
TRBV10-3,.,CAISESVGRQYEQYF
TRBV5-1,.,CASSLDLAKNIQYF
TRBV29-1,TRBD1,CSVRRGTGNTGELFF
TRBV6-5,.,CASSYRQDSNQPQHF
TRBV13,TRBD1,CASSLRTGAYNSPLHF